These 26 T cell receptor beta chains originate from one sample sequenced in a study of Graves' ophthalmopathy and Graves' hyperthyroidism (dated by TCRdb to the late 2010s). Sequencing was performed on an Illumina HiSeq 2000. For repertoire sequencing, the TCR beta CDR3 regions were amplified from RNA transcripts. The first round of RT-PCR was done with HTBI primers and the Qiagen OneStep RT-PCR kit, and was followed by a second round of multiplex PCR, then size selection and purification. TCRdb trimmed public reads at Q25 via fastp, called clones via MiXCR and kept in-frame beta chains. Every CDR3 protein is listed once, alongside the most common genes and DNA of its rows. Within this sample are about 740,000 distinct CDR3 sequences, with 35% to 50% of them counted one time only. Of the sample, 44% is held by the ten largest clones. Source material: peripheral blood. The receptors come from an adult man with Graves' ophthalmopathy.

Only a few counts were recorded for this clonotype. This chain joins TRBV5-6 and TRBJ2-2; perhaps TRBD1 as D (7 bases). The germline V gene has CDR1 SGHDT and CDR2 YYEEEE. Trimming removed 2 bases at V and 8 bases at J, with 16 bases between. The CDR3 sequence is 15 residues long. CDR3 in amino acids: CASSFLEGAAGELFF. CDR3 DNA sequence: TGTGCCAGCAGCTTCCTGGAGGGGGCAGCTGGGGAGCTGTTTTTT.

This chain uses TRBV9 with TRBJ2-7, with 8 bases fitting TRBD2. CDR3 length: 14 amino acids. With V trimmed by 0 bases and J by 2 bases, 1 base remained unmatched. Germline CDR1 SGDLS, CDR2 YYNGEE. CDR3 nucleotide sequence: TGTGCCAGCAGCGTAGAAGCGGGAGCCTACGAGCAGTACTTC. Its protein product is CASSVEAGAYEQYF.

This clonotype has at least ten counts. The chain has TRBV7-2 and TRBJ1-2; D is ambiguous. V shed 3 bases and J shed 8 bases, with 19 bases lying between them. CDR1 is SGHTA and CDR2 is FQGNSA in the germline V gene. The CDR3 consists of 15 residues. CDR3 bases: TGTGCCAGCAGCTTGGACGGGAACCCTCGGCGGGGCTACACCTTC. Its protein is CASSLDGNPRRGYTF. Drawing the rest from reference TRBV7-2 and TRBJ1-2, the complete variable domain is GAGVSQSPSNKVTEKGKDVELRCDPISGHTALYWYRQSLGQGLEFLIYFQGNSAPDKSGLPSDRFSAERTGGSVSTLTIQRTQQEDSAVYLCASSLDGNPRRGYTFGSGTRLTVV.

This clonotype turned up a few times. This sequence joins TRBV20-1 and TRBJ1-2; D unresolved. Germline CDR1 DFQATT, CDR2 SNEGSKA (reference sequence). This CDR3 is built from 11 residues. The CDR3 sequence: CRPGANYGYTF. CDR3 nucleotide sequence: TGCAGGCCGGGAGCTAACTATGGCTACACCTTC.

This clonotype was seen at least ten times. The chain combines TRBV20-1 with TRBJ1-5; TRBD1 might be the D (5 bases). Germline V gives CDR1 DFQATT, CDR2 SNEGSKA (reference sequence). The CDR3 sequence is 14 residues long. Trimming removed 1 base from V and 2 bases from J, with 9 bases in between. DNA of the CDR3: TGCAGTGCTAGAGTTGCGGGGCGCAATCAGCCCCAGCATTTT. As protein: CSARVAGRNQPQHF.

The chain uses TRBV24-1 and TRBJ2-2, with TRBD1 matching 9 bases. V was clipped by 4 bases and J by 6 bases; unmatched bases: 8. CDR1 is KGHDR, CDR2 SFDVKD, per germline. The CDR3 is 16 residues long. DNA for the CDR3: TGTGCCACCAGTGACGAGACAGGGGGGGATGCCGGGGAGCTGTTTTTT. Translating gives CATSDETGGDAGELFF.

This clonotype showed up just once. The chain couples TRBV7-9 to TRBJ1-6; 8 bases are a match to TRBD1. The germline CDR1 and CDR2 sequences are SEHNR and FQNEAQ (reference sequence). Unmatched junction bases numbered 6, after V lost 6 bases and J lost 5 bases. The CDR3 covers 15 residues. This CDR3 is CASSSTDRDNSPLHF. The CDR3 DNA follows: TGTGCCAGCAGTTCCACGGACAGGGATAATTCACCCCTCCACTTT.

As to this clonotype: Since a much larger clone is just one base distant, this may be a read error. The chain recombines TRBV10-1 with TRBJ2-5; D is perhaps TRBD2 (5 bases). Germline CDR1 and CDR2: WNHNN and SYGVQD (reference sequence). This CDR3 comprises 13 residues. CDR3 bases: TGTGCCATCAGCCCCCAGCGGCAAGAGACCCAGTACTTC. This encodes CAISPQRQETQYF.

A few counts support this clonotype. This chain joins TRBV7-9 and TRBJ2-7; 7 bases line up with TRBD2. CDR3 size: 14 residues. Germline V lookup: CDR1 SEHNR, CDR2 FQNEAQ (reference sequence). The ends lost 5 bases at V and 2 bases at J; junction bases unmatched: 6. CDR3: CASSPASGTYEQYF. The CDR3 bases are TGTGCCAGCAGCCCCGCTAGCGGAACCTACGAGCAGTACTTC. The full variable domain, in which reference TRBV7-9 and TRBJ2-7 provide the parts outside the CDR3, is DTGVSQNPRHKITKRGQNVTFRCDPISEHNRLYWYRQTLGQGPEFLTYFQNEAQLEKSRLLSDRFSAERPKGSFSTLEIQRTEQGDSAMYLCASSPASGTYEQYFGPGTRLTVT.

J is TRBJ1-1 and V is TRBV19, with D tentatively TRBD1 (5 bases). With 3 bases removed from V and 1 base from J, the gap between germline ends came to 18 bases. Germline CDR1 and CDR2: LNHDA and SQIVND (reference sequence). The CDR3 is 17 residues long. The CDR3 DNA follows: TGTGCCAGTAGTATGTCCAGGGAGCCCATATCGAACACTGAAGCTTTCTTT. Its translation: CASSMSREPISNTEAFF.

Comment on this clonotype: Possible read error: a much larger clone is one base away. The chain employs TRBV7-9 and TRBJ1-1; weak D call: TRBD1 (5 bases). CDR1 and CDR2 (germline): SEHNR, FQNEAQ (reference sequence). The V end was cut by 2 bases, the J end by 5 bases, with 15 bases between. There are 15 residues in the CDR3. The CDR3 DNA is TGTGCCAGCAGCTTAATAGGCAGGGCGAGTACTGAAGCTTTCTTT. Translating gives CASSLIGRASTEAFF.

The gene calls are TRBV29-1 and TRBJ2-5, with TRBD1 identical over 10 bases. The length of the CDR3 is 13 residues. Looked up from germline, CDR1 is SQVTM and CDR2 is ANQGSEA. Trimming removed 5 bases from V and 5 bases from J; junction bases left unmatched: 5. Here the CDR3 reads CSVRTGGRETQYF. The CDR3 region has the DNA TGCAGCGTTAGGACAGGGGGTCGGGAGACCCAGTACTTC.

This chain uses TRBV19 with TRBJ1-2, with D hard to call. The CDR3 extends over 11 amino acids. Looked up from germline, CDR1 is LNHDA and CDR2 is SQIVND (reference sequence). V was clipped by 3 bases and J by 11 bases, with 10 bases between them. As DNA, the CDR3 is TGTGCCAGTAGTATGACTGGCTGGTACACCTTC. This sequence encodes CASSMTGWYTF. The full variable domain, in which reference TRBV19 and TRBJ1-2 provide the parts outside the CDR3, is DGGITQSPKYLFRKEGQNVTLSCEQNLNHDAMYWYRQDPGQGLRLIYYSQIVNDFQKGDIAEGYSVSREKKESFPLTVTSAQKNPTAFYLCASSMTGWYTFGSGTRLTVV.

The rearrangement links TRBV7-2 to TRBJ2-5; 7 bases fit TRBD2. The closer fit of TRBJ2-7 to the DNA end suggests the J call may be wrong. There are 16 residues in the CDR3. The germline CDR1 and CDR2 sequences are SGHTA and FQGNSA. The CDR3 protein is CASSRDYPPISYEQYF. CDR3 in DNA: TGTGCCAGCAGCCGGGACTACCCCCCGATCTCCTACGAGCAGTACTTC.

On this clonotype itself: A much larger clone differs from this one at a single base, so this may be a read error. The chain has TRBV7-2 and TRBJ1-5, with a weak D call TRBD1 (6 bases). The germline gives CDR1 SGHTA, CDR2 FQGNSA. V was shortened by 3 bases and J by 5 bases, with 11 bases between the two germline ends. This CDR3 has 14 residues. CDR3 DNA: TGTGCCAGCAGCTTGACAGGTCTCGATCAGCCCCAGCATTTT. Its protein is CASSLTGLDQPQHF.

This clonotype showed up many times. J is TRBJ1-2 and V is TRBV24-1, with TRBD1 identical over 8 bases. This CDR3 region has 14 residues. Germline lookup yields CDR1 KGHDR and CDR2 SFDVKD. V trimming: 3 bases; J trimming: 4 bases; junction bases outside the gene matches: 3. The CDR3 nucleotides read TGTGCCACCAGTGATGGACAGGGAGGCTATGGCTACACCTTC. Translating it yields CATSDGQGGYGYTF.

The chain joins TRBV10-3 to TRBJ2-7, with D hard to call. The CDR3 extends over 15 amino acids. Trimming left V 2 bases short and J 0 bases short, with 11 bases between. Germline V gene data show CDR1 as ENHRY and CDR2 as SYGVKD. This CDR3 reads CAISEGVYSSYEQYF. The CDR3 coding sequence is TGTGCCATCAGTGAGGGGGTTTATAGCTCCTACGAGCAGTACTTC.

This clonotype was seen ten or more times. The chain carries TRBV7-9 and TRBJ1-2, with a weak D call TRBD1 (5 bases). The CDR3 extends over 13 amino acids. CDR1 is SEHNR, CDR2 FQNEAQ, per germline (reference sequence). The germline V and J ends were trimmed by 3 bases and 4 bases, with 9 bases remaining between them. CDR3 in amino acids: CASSLITGYGYTF. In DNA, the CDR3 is TGTGCCAGCAGCTTGATCACAGGCTATGGCTACACCTTC.

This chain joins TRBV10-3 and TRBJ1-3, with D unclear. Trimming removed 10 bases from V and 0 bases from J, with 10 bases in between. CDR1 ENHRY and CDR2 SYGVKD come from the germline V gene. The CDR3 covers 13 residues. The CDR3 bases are TGTGCCACCTCACTTAGCTCTGGAAACACCATATATTTT. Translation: CATSLSSGNTIYF.

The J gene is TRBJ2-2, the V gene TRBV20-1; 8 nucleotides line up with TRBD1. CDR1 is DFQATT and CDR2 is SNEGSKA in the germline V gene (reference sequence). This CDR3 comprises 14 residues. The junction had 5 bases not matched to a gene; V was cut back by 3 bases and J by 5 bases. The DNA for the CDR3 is TGCAGTGCTAGGGCAGGGGGCATTACCGGGGAGCTGTTTTTT. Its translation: CSARAGGITGELFF.

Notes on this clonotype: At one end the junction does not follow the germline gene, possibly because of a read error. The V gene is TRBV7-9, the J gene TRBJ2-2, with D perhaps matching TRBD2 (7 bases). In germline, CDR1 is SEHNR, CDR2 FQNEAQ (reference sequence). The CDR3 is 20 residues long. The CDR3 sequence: CASSQDSAFRGGTNTGELFF. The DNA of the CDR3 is TGCGCCAGCAGCCAAGATTCGGCCTTTAGGGGGGGAACGAACACCGGGGAGCTGTTTTTT.

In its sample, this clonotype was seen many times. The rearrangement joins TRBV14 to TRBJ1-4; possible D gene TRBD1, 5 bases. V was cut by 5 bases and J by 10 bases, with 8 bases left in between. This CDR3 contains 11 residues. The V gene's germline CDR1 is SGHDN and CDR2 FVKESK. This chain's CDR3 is CASSSTAKLFF. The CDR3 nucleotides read TGTGCCAGCAGCTCGACAGCAAAACTGTTTTTT.

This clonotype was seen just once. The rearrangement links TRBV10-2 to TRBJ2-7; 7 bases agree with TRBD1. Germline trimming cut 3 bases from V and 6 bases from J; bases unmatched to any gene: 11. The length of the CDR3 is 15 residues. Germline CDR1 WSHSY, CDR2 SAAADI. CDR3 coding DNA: TGCGCCAGCAGTGACTTATTGACAGGGACCCCCGAGCAGTACTTC. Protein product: CASSDLLTGTPEQYF.

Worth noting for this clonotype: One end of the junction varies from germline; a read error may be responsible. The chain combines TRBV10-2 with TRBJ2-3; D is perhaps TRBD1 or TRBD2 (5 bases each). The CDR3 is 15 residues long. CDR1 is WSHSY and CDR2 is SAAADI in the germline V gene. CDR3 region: CASSNRGLAGDTQYF. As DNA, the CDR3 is TGTGCCAGCAGCAATAGGGGTCTAGCTGGAGATACGCAGTATTTT.

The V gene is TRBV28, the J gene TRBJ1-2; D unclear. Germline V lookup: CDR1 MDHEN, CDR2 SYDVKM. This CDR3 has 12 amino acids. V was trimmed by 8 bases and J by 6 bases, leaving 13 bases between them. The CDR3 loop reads CASPRTDDGYTF. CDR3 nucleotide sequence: TGTGCCAGCCCCAGGACGGATGATGGCTACACCTTC.

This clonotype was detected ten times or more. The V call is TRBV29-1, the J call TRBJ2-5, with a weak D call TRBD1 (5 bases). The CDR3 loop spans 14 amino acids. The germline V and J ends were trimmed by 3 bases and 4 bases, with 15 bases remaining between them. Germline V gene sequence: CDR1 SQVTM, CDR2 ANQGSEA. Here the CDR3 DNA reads TGCAGCGTTGAGCCGGACACCCCGGTAGAGACCCAGTACTTC. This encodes CSVEPDTPVETQYF.